The entry below gives a single T cell receptor beta chain sequence along with its context. Its antigen is not identified. Trimming at V came to 4 bases and at J to 4 bases, leaving 5 bases not matched to a gene. There are 14 residues in the CDR3. CDR1 and CDR2 (germline): SGHRS, YFSETQ. This record comes from a study of neoadjuvant anti-PD-1 for oral cavity cancer. Study summary: Around day 43, patients without progression received a fourth nivolumab dose before surgery.

Whole-study findings and limits: Each response group had just a few patients in TCR analyses.

Sample time point: after neoadjuvant nivolumab, at surgical resection. PBMCs were not maintained or expanded in culture before analysis. Only in-frame clones appear in the TCRdb table, and some are missing; sequencing was by immunoSEQ multiplex PCR. This table holds tens of thousands of clones, roughly nine tenths found once. This sequence originates from a person aged 35-79 years with oral cavity squamous cell carcinoma. This specimen was PBMCs, taken after nivolumab (anti-PD-1) treatment. The chain uses TRBV5-1 and TRBJ1-1; the match to TRBD1 covers 9 bases. The CDR3 here is CASSVPTGGTEAFF. CDR3 DNA sequence: TGCGCCAGCAGCGTCCCGACAGGGGGCACTGAAGCTTTCTTT.